Given below is one T cell receptor beta chain in context. These data belong to a study of blood T cell repertoires in COVID-19. Authors' data handling: How many nucleated cells were present was estimated from reference gene primer amplification. Libraries were prepared by immunoSEQ multiplex PCR; TCRdb keeps only in-frame clonotypes and omits some of them. The DNA was the basis for D and trimming; V, J and clone size are from that table. The repertoire holds approximately 480,000 clones, with roughly 89% as singletons. CDR1 SGHAT and CDR2 FQNNGV come from the germline V gene. The CDR3 has 13 amino acids. V shed 6 bases and J shed 3 bases, with 11 bases lying between them. A Seattle source enrolled patients during active infection and followed them longitudinally.

The rearrangement uses TRBV11-2 and TRBJ1-1; no definite D call. The sequencing input was peripheral blood. This clonotype was sampled from a man between 18 and 35 years old with COVID-19, enrolled during active disease. CDR3 coding DNA: TGTGCCAGCAGATCCTCGAGGTACACTGAAGCTTTCTTT. Amino acid sequence: CASRSSRYTEAFF. The full variable domain, completed using reference TRBV11-2 and TRBJ1-1, is EAGVAQSPRYKIIEKRQSVAFWCNPISGHATLYWYQQILGQGPKLLIQFQNNGVVDDSQLPKDRFSAERLKGVDSTLKIQPAKLEDSAVYLCASRSSRYTEAFFGQGTRLTVV.